This TCR beta chain was observed in a study of OX40 agonist ivuxolimab in advanced cancers. The V gene lost 6 bases and the J gene lost 2 bases, with 13 bases spanning the gap. Germline V gives CDR1 MNHNY, CDR2 SVGAGI (reference sequence). The CDR3 is 14 residues long. Sequenced by immunoSEQ multiplex PCR; TCRdb stores in-frame clones only, minus some. The table lists some 62,000 clones, around four fifths of them singletons. The chain employs TRBV6-6 and TRBJ2-5; no firm D call. This sequence was found in an adult with an advanced solid tumor such as melanoma, head and neck, liver or kidney cancer. Sample: CD4+ or CD8+ T cells sorted from blood, taken in a trial of the OX40 agonist ivuxolimab. CDR3 loop: CASRRQLKQETQYF. The CDR3 coding sequence is TGTGCCAGCAGGCGGCAGCTAAAACAAGAGACCCAGTACTTC.